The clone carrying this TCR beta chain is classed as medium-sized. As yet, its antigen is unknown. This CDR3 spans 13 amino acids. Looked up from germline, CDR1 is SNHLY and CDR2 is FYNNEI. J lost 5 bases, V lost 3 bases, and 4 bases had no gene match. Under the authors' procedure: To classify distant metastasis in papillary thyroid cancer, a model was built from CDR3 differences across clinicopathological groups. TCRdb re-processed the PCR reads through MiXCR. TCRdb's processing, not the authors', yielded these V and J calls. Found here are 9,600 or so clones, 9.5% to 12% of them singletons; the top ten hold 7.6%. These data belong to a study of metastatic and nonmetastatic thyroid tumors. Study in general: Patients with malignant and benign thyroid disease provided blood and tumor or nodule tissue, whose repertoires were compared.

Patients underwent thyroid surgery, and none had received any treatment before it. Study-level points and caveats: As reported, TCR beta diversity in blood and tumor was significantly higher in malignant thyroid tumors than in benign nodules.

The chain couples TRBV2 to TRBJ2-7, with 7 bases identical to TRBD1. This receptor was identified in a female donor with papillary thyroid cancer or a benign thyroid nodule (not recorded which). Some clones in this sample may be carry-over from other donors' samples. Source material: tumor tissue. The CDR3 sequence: CASSETGLNEQYV. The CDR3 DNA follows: TGTGCCAGCAGTGAGACAGGGTTGAACGAGCAGTACGTC.